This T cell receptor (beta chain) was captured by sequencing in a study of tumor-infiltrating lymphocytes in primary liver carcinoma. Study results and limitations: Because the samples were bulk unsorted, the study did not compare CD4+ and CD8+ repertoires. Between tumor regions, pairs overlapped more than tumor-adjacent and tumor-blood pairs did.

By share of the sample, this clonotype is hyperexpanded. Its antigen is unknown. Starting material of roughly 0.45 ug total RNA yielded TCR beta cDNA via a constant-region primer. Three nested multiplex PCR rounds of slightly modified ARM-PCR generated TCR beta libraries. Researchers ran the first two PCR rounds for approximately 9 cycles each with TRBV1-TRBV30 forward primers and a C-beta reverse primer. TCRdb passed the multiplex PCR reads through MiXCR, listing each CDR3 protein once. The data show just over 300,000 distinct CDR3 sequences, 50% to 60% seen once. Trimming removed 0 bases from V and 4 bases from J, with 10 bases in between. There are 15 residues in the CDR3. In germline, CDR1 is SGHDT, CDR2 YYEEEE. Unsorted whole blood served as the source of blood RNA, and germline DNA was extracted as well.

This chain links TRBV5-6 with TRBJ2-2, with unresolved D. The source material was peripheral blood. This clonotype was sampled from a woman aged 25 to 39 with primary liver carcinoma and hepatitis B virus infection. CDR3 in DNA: TGTGCCAGCAGCTTGGCACCCAGAGTCACCGGGGAGCTGTTTTTT. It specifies CASSLAPRVTGELFF.